What follows describes a single T cell receptor (beta chain). These data are taken from a study of CD8 T cells in Susac syndrome. Between the trimmed V and J ends, which lost 5 bases and 8 bases, there was a span of 16 bases. Germline V gives CDR1 DFQATT, CDR2 SNEGSKA (reference sequence). The length of the CDR3 is 13 residues. Random hexamers primed reverse transcription of about 0.45 to 1 ug RNA. It was immunoSEQ multiplex PCR that amplified TCR beta CDR3 across 54 Vbeta and 13 Jbeta. TCRdb recomputed calls from the immunoSEQ multiplex PCR reads with MiXCR, one row per CDR3 protein. The sample yields some 100,000 distinct CDR3 sequences, around 90% seen once. Blood CD8+ and CD4+ T cells underwent high-throughput TCR beta sequencing. The study used healthy donors as controls matched for age and sex. It was negative isolation that provided the CD8+ and CD4+ T cells, whereas TEMRA cells were enriched by FACS.

The sequenced material came from CD8+ T cells from PBMCs. The chain links TRBV20-1 to TRBJ2-1; possibly TRBD2 for D (5 bases). The source of this sequence is a human donor in good health. The CDR3 DNA is TGCAGTGCTTCTTCCGGACTGGGCTATGAGCAGTTCTTC. Its translation: CSASSGLGYEQFF.